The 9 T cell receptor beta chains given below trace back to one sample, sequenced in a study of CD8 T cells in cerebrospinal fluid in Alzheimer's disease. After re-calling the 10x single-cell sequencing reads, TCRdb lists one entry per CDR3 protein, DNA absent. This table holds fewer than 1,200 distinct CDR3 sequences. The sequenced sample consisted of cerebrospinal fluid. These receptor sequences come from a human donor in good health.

CDR3 region: CASSLNSYEQYF. The chain links TRBV7-2 to TRBJ2-7. The CDR3 length is 12 residues. Germline CDR1 is SGHTA and CDR2 is FQGNSA.

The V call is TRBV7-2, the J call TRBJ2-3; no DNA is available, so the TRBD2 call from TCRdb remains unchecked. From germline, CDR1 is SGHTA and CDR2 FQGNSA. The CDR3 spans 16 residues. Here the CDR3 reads CASSLIPGGGADTQYF.

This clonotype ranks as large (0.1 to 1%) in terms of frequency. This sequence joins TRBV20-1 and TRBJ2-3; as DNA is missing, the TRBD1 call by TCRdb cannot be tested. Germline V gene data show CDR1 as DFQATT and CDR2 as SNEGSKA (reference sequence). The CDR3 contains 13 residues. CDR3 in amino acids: CSARTGVKGTQYF.

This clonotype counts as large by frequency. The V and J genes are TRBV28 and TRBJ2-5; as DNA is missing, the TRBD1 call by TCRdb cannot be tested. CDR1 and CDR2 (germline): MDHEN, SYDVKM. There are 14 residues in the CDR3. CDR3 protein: CAGRKGVVGETQYF.

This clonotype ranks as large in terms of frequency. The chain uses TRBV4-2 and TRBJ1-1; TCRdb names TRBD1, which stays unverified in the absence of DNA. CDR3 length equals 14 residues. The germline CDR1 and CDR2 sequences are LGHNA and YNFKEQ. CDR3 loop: CASSQETGRSEAFF.

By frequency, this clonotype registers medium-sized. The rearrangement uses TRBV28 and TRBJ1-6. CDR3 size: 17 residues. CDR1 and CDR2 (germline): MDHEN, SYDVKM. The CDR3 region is CASSFWRETSYNSPLHF.

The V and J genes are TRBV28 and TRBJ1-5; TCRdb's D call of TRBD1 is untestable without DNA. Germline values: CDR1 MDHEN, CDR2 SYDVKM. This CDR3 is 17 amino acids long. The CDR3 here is CASSPIWAGAFNQPQHF.

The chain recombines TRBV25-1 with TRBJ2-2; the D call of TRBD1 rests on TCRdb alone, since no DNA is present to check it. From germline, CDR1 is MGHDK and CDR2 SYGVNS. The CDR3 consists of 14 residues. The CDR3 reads CASSKQGGSGELFF.

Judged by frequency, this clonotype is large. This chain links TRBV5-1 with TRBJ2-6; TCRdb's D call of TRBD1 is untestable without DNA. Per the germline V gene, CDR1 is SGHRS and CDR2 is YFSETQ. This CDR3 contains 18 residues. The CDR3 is CASSSQGQGALGANVLTF.